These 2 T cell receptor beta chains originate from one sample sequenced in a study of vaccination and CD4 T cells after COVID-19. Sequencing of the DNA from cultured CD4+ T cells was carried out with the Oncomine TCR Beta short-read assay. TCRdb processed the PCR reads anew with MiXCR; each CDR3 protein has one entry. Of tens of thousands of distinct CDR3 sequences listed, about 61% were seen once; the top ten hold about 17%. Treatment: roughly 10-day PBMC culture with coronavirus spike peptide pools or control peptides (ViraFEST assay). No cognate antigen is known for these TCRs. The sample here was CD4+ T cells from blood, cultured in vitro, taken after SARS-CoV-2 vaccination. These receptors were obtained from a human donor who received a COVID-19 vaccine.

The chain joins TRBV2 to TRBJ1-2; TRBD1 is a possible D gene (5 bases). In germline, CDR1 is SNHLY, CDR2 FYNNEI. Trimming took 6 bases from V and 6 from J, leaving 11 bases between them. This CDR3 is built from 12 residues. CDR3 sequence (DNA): TGTGCCAGCAGCGGGACCCGAGATGGCTACACCTTC. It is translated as CASSGTRDGYTF.

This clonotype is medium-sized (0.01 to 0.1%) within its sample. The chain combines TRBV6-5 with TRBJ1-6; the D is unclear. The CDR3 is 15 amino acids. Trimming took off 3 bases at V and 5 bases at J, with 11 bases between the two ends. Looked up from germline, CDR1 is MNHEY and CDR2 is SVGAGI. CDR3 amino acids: CASSYRTADNSPLHF. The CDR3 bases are TGTGCCAGCAGTTATCGGACGGCTGATAATTCACCCCTCCACTTT.